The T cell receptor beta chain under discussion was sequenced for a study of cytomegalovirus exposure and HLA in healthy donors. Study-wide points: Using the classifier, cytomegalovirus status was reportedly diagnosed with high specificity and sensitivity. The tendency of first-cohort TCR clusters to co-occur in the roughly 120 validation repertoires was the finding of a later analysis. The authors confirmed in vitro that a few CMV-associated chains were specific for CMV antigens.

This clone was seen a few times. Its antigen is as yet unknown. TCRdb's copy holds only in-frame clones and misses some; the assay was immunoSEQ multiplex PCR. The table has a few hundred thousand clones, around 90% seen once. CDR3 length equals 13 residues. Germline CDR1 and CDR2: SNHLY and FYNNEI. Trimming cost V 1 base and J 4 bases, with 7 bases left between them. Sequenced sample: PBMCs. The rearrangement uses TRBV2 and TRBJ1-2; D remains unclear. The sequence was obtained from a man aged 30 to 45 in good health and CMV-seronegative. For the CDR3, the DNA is TGTGCCAGCAGTGAAGGCCAGATCTATGGCTACACCTTC. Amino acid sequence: CASSEGQIYGYTF.